Following are 4 T cell receptor beta chains from one sample sequenced in a study of T-cell memory formation after mild COVID-19. From the 5' RACE reads, TCRdb called clonotypes with MiXCR, one entry per CDR3 protein. The table records roughly 43,000 distinct CDR3 sequences, about a tenth of them present only once. Material for sequencing was PBMCs or a T cell subset sorted from them (not recorded which). The receptor source for this set is an adult woman who had mild COVID-19 (a few samples of this study predate the infection). Cell type and time point are not known.

This clonotype has just a few counts. This chain uses TRBV4-1 with TRBJ2-3; TRBD2 matches 11 bases. This CDR3 contains 16 residues. From germline, CDR1 is MGHRA and CDR2 YSYEKL. Germline trimming cut 2 bases from V and 5 bases from J; bases unmatched to any gene: 6. This chain's CDR3 is CASSQLTSGELDTQYF. DNA of the CDR3: TGCGCCAGCAGCCAACTGACTAGCGGGGAGCTAGATACGCAGTATTTT.

V and J are TRBV5-4 and TRBJ2-7, with D unclear. V lost 5 bases and J lost 6, with 12 bases in between. The CDR3 spans 12 residues. The germline V gene encodes CDR1 SGHNT and CDR2 YYREEE (reference sequence). In DNA form, the CDR3 reads TGTGCCAGCAGTTCCGTGGGGTCCGAGCAGTACTTC. The encoded protein is CASSSVGSEQYF.

This clonotype showed up many times. The chain joins TRBV7-7 to TRBJ2-1; possibly TRBD1 or TRBD2 for D (6 bases each). Germline V CDR1 and CDR2: SSHAT, FNYEAQ (reference sequence). V lost 4 bases and J 6 bases, leaving 19 bases between the germline ends. The CDR3 covers 16 residues. The CDR3 DNA sequence: TGTGCCAGCAGCTCAGGGAGGACAGTCGAGGGCAATGAGCAGTTCTTC. This encodes CASSSGRTVEGNEQFF.

This rearrangement joins TRBV6-2 or TRBV6-3 to TRBJ2-1, with 7 positions matching TRBD2. Germline loops: CDR1 MNHEY, CDR2 SVGEGT. This CDR3 contains 18 residues. J was trimmed by 1 base and V by 8 bases; bases with no gene match: 17. The CDR3 DNA reads as TGTGCCAGCTCGATAAGGGGACGACGGGAGGCATCCTACAATGAGCAGTTCTTC. Its protein product is CASSIRGRREASYNEQFF.